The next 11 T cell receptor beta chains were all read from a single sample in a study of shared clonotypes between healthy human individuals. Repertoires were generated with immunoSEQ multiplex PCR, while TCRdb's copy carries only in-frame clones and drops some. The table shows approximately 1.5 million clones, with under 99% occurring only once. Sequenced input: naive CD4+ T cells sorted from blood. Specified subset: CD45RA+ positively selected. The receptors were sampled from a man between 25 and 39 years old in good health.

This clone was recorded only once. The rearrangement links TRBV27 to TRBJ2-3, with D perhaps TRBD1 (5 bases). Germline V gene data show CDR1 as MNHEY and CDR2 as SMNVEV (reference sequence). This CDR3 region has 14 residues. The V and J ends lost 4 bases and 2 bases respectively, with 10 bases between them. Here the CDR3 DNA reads TGTGCCAGCAGTTACAGGTCATCCACAGATACGCAGTATTTT. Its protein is CASSYRSSTDTQYF.

The CDR3 sequence: CASRLANNQPQHF. CDR3 DNA: TGTGCCAGCAGGCTAGCGAACAATCAGCCCCAGCATTTT. The chain joins TRBV6-1 to TRBJ1-5; D remains ambiguous. The CDR3 covers 13 residues. Germline V gene lookup returns CDR1 MNHNS and CDR2 SASEGT. Trimming cost V 6 bases and J 3 bases, with 9 bases left between them.

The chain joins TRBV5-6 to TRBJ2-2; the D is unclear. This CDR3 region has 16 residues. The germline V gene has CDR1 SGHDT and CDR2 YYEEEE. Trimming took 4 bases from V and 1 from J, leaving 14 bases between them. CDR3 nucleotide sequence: TGTGCCAGCAGCCCGTTCCTTATTAAGAACACCGGGGAGCTGTTTTTT. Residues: CASSPFLIKNTGELFF.

The CDR3 DNA sequence: TGTGCCAGCAGTTTACCGTGGGGGGCTGGCGGGGAGCTGTTTTTT. Its protein product is CASSLPWGAGGELFF. This chain joins TRBV6-6 and TRBJ2-2; D is tentatively TRBD1 or TRBD2 (6 bases each). The CDR3 covers 15 residues. CDR1 is MNHNY and CDR2 is SVGAGI in the germline V gene (reference sequence). Trimming pared 4 bases from V and 7 bases from J, leaving 16 bases between.

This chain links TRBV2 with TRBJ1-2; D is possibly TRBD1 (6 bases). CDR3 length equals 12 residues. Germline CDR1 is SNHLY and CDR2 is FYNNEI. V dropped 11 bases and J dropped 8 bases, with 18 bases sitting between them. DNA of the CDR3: TGTGCCGGGCACCAAGGGGGGGAGGGCTACACCTTC. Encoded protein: CAGHQGGEGYTF.

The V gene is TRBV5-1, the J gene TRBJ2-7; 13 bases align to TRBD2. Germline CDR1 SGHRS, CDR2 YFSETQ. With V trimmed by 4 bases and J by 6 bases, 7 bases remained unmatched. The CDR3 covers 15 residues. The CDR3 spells CASSGLLAGGAEQYF. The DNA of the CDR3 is TGCGCCAGCAGCGGGTTACTAGCGGGAGGGGCCGAGCAGTACTTC.

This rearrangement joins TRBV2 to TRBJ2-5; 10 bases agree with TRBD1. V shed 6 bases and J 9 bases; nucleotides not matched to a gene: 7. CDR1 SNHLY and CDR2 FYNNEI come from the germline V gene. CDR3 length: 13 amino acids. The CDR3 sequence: CASRDPGQGSQYF. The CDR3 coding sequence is TGTGCCAGCAGGGACCCGGGACAGGGGTCCCAGTACTTC.

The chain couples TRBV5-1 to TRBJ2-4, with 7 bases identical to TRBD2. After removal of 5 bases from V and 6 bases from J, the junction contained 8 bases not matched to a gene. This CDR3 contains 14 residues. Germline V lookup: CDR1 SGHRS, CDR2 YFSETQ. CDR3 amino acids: CASSAGPGGNIQYF. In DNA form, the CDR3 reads TGCGCCAGCAGTGCCGGTCCGGGGGGAAACATTCAGTACTTC.

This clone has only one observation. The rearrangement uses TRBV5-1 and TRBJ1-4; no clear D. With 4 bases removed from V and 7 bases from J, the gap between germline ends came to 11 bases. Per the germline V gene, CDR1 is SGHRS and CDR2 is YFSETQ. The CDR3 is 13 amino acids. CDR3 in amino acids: CASSTPGVEKLFF. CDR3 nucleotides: TGCGCCAGCAGCACACCCGGGGTTGAAAAACTGTTTTTT.

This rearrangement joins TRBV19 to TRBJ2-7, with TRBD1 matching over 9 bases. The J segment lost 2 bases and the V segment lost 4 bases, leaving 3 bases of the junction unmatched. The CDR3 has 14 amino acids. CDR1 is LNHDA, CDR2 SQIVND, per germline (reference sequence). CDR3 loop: CASSRTGDPYEQYF. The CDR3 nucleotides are TGTGCCAGTAGTAGGACAGGGGACCCCTACGAGCAGTACTTC.

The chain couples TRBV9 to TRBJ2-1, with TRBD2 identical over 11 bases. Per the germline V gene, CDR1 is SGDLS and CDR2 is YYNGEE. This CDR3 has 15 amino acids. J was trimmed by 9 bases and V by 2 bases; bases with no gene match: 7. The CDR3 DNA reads TGTGCCAGCAGCGTCCTTAGCGGGAGGGCCGGTGAGCAGTTCTTC. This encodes CASSVLSGRAGEQFF.